These 8 T cell receptor beta chains were sequenced from one sample in a study of shared clonotypes between healthy human individuals. In the naive CD8 group, cells lacked CD45RO and were positively selected for CCR7, so terminally differentiated effector memory CD45RA+ cells were left out. Measured with immunoSEQ multiplex PCR; TCRdb has only the in-frame clones, and not every one. The sample records approximately 650,000 clones, about 95% being singletons. The specimen was naive CD8+ T cells sorted from blood. Every receptor here comes from a woman aged 25 to 39 in good health.

Only one count was recorded for this clone. This sequence joins TRBV6-5 and TRBJ2-1, with 7 bases lining up with TRBD2. V gave up 0 bases and J gave up 8 bases; unmatched junction bases: 4. The CDR3 extends over 14 amino acids. Germline V gene sequence: CDR1 MNHEY, CDR2 SVGAGI. The CDR3 reads CASSYSGLIYEQFF. The CDR3 bases are TGTGCCAGCAGTTACTCGGGACTAATTTATGAGCAGTTCTTC.

V usage is TRBV6-5 and J usage is TRBJ1-1; D not certain. CDR1 and CDR2 from the germline V gene are MNHEY and SVGAGI. The V end was cut by 10 bases, the J end by 1 base, with 13 bases between. This CDR3 is built from 13 residues. CDR3 region: CAIKDRGNTEAFF. DNA of the CDR3: TGTGCCATTAAGGATCGGGGGAACACTGAAGCTTTCTTT.

The chain couples TRBV10-1 to TRBJ2-1; tentatively, D is TRBD1 or TRBD2 (5 bases each). V was trimmed by 2 bases and J by 3 bases, leaving 8 bases between them. The germline CDR1 and CDR2 sequences are WNHNN and SYGVQD (reference sequence). CDR3 size: 14 residues. This CDR3 is CASSEGGDYNEQFF. DNA for the CDR3: TGCGCCAGCAGTGAGGGGGGAGACTACAATGAGCAGTTCTTC.

In regard to this clone: Other DNA variants within this sample encode the same CDR3. V and J are TRBV6-5 and TRBJ2-3; no firm D call. The CDR3 totals 11 residues. Germline V gives CDR1 MNHEY, CDR2 SVGAGI. Deletions cut 2 bases from V and 6 bases from J, with 3 bases between. CDR3 nucleotides: TGTGCCAGCAGTTACGCGGATACGCAGTATTTT. This translates into CASSYADTQYF.

This sequence joins TRBV10-2 and TRBJ2-7; the D is unclear. The CDR3 runs to 15 residues. Germline V gives CDR1 WSHSY, CDR2 SAAADI. Trimming removed 0 bases from V and 4 bases from J, with 13 bases in between. CDR3 sequence reads: CASSESMGGFYEQYF. The CDR3, as DNA: TGCGCCAGCAGTGAGTCGATGGGTGGGTTTTACGAGCAGTACTTC.

The J gene is TRBJ1-5, the V gene TRBV5-3, with 7 bases identical to TRBD1. TRBV5-3 is classed as an ORF, of uncertain function. The CDR3 is 13 residues long. V lost 8 bases and J lost 2; bases outside the gene matches: 4. In nucleotides, the CDR3 is TGTGCCAGCCGACAGGGTGGCAATCAGCCCCAGCATTTT. Amino acids: CASRQGGNQPQHF.

The rearrangement links TRBV5-1 to TRBJ2-7; TRBD2 might be the D (5 bases). With 3 bases removed from V and 2 bases from J, the gap between germline ends came to 15 bases. This CDR3 has 15 residues. Looked up from germline, CDR1 is SGHRS and CDR2 is YFSETQ. The CDR3 DNA reads TGCGCCAGCAGCTACGACGGGAAAACCGCCTACGAGCAGTACTTC. The encoded protein is CASSYDGKTAYEQYF.

This chain uses TRBV13 with TRBJ2-7; D ambiguous. Germline V gene data show CDR1 as PRHDT and CDR2 as FYEKMQ (reference sequence). The CDR3 length is 16 residues. V lost 5 bases and J lost 0, with 17 bases in between. CDR3 DNA sequence: TGTGCCAGCAGCCCAGGCCAGGCAATTTCCTCCTACGAGCAGTACTTC. The encoded protein is CASSPGQAISSYEQYF.